The 7 T cell receptor beta chains below were found in one sample sequenced in a study of shared clonotypes between healthy human individuals. Here immunoSEQ multiplex PCR was the method, and the copy in TCRdb shows in-frame clones only, minus some. The data show approximately 400,000 clones, with about 96% seen just once and less than 0.35% held by the top ten. Sample: memory CD8+ T cells sorted from blood. The subset was: CD45RO+ cells pooled with CCR7-negative TemRA cells. The receptors stem from a man aged 25-40 years in good health.

This rearrangement joins TRBV28 to TRBJ2-1, with TRBD1 as a possible D gene (6 bases). The CDR3 has 13 amino acids. The germline CDR1 and CDR2 sequences are MDHEN and SYDVKM. Trimming removed 4 bases from V and 10 bases from J, with 14 bases in between. CDR3 residues: CASSSTGKEEQFF. The CDR3 DNA is TGTGCCAGCAGTTCGACAGGAAAGGAGGAGCAGTTCTTC.

This clone was counted only a few times. This sequence joins TRBV27 and TRBJ2-1; no reliable D call. The germline gives CDR1 MNHEY, CDR2 SMNVEV (reference sequence). Deletions cut 3 bases from V and 7 bases from J, with 4 bases between. This CDR3 is built from 11 residues. CDR3: CASSFANEQFF. For the CDR3, the DNA is TGTGCCAGCAGTTTCGCGAATGAGCAGTTCTTC.

About this clone: A junction end diverges from the germline sequence, so it may reflect a read error. The V and J genes are TRBV6-1 and TRBJ2-7; 11 bases fit TRBD2. This CDR3 has 14 amino acids. Germline V gene lookup returns CDR1 MNHNS and CDR2 SASEGT. CDR3 in amino acids: CASSVSGRAYEQCF. DNA for the CDR3: TGTGCCAGCAGTGTTAGCGGGAGGGCCTACGAGCAGTGCTTC.

Details on this clone: This CDR3 is also generated by other DNA sequences in the sample. The chain is built from TRBV5-1 and TRBJ1-1; D not resolved. V lost 0 bases and J lost 0, with 6 bases in between. The CDR3 is 14 amino acids. Germline CDR1 reads SGHRS; CDR2 reads YFSETQ. CDR3: CASSLEQLNTEAFF. CDR3 coding DNA: TGCGCCAGCAGCTTGGAACAGTTGAACACTGAAGCTTTCTTT.

The genes are TRBV10-1 and TRBJ1-2, with 7 nucleotides matching TRBD1. The CDR3 length is 15 residues. Trimming took 7 bases from V and 0 from J; bases not matched to a gene: 8. Germline-derived CDR1 and CDR2 are WNHNN and SYGVQD (reference sequence). CDR3 DNA sequence: TGCGCCAGCATGGGGGGACAGAGCTCTAACTATGGCTACACCTTC. The encoded protein is CASMGGQSSNYGYTF.

V usage is TRBV4-1 and J usage is TRBJ1-5; TRBD1 aligns across 9 bases. The germline V gene has CDR1 MGHRA and CDR2 YSYEKL. V was pared by 0 bases and J by 7 bases, with 16 bases of the junction left unmatched. The CDR3 sequence is 19 residues long. CDR3 in DNA: TGCGCCAGCAGCCAAGAGCCCCCTCGGGGACAGGGAAACAGGCAGCCCCAGCATTTT. Encoded protein: CASSQEPPRGQGNRQPQHF.

The chain is built from TRBV5-1 and TRBJ2-3, with a possible D match to TRBD2 (6 bases). CDR3 size: 20 residues. Trimming left V 1 base short and J 0 bases short, with 24 bases between. Germline CDR1 reads SGHRS; CDR2 reads YFSETQ. In DNA, the CDR3 is TGCGCCAGCAGCTTGTCAAGGGCGGTAATACGGCGGGACAGCACAGATACGCAGTATTTT. Its protein product is CASSLSRAVIRRDSTDTQYF.